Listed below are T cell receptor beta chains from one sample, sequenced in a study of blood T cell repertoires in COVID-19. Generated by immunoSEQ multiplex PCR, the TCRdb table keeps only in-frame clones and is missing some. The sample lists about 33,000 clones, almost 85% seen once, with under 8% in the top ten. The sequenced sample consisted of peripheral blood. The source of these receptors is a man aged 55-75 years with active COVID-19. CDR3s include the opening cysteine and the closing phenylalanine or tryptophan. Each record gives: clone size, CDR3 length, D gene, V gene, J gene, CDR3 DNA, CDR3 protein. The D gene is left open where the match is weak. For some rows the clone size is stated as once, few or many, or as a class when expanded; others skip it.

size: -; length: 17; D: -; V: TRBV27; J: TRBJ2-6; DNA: TGTGCCAGCAGTTTATCACAGGGCACCTCTGGGGCCAACGTCCTGACTTTC; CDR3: CASSLSQGTSGANVLTF
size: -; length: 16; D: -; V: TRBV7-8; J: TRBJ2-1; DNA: TGTGCCAGCAGCTTAGTCGGCGGAATCTCCTACAATGAGCAGTTCTTC; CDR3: CASSLVGGISYNEQFF
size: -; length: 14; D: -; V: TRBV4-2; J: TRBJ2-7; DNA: TGTGCCAGCAGCCAAGGGCCGACAGGCTACGAGCAGTACTTC; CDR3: CASSQGPTGYEQYF
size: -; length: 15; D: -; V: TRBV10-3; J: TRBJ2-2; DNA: TGTGCCATCAGTCTCTGGGGCACCAACACCGGGGAGCTGTTTTTT; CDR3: CAISLWGTNTGELFF
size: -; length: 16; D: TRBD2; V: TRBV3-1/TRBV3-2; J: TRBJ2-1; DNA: TGTGCCAGCAGCCACCTCGCACGCGGGAGTAACAATGAGCAGTTCTTC; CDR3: CASSHLARGSNNEQFF
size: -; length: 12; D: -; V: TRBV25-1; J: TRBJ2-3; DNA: TGTGCCAGCAGTGCTAACACAGATACGCAGTATTTT; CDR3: CASSANTDTQYF
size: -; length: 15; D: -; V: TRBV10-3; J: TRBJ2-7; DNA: TGTGCCATCAGTGAGCCCGGGGAGCCAGCCTACGAGCAGTACTTC; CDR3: CAISEPGEPAYEQYF
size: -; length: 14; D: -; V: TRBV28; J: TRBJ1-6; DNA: TGTGCCAGCACTATATTTTCCTATAATTCACCCCTCCACTTT; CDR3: CASTIFSYNSPLHF
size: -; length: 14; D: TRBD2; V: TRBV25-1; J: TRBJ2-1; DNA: TGTGCCAGCAGTGAGCGGGAGGGCTTTAATGAGCAGTTCTTC; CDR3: CASSEREGFNEQFF
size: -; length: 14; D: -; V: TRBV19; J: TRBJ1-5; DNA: TGTGCCAGTAGTATTCTACAGGGCAATCAGCCCCAGCATTTT; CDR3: CASSILQGNQPQHF
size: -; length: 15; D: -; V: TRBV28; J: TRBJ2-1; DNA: TGTGCCAGCACCTCAGCGGGACATTCGAGAAATGAGCAGTTCTTC; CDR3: CASTSAGHSRNEQFF
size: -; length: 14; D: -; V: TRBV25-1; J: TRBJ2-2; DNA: TGTGCCAGCAGTGAATACCAGGGGTCCGGGGAGCTGTTTTTT; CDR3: CASSEYQGSGELFF
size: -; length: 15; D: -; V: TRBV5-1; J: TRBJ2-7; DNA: TGCGCCAGCAGCCCGGTTTTAGAACCTGAAGACGAGCAGTACTTC; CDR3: CASSPVLEPEDEQYF
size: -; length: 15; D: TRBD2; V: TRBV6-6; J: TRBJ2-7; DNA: TGTGCCAGCGTGTCGCGACTAGCGGAGACCTACGAGCAGTACTTC; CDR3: CASVSRLAETYEQYF
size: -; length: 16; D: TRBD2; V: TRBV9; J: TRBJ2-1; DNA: TGTGCCAGCAGCCCATATGGGGCTAGCGGCTACAATGAGCAGTTCTTC; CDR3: CASSPYGASGYNEQFF
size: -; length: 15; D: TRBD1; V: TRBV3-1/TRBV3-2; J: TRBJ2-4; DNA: TGTGCCAGCAGCCAGACAGGGGCGGTGAAAAACATTCAGTACTTC; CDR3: CASSQTGAVKNIQYF
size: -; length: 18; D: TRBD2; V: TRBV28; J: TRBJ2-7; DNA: TGTGCCAGCAGTTCCCAAGGGGCTAGCGGGAGTCGTGCCTACGAGCAGTACTTC; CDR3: CASSSQGASGSRAYEQYF
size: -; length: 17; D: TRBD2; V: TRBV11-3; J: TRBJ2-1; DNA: TGTGCCAGCACCCCAGGGCTAGCGGGAGGGCCGGGGAATGAGCAGTTCTTC; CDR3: CASTPGLAGGPGNEQFF
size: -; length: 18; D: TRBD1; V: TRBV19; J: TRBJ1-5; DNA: TGTGCCAGTAGTATAGAAGGGACAGGGGTCGTGAGCAATCAGCCCCAGCATTTT; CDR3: CASSIEGTGVVSNQPQHF
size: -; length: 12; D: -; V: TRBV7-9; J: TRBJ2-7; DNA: TGTGCCAGCAGCTTAGTAGGGGTCGAGCAGTACTTC; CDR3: CASSLVGVEQYF
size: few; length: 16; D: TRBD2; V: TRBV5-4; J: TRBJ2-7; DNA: TGTGCCAGCAGCAAAGGCCTAGCGGGAGGTATGGGCGAGCAGTACTTC; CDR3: CASSKGLAGGMGEQYF
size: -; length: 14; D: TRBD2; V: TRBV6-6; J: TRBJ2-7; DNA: TGTGCCAGCAGGGGAGCGGGAGACTCCTACGAGCAGTACTTC; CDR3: CASRGAGDSYEQYF
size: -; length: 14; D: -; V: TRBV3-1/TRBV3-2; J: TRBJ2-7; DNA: TGTGCCAGCAGCCAAGATTGGCAGGGCCGCGAGCAGTACTTC; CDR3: CASSQDWQGREQYF
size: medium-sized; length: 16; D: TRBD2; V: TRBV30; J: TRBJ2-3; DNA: TGTGCCTGGAGCCAAGAGGCTAGCGGGAGCCCAGATACGCAGTATTTT; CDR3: CAWSQEASGSPDTQYF
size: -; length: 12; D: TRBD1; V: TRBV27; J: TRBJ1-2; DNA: TGTGCCAGCAGTCCAGGGACAGGAGGCTACACCTTC; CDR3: CASSPGTGGYTF
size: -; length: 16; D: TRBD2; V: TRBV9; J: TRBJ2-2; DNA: TGTGCCAGCAGCGTAACCGGGACTAGCTTGACCGGGGAGCTGTTTTTT; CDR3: CASSVTGTSLTGELFF
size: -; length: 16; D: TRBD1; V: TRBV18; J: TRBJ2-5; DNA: TGTGCCAGCTCACCAAGTCTCATGACAGGGTCTGAGACCCAGTACTTC; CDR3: CASSPSLMTGSETQYF
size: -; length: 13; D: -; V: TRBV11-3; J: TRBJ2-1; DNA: TGTGCCAGCAGCTTAGATTCCGGCAATGAGCAGTTCTTC; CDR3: CASSLDSGNEQFF
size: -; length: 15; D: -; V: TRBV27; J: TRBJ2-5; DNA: TGTGCCAGCAGTTATACGGGAGAGGTGTTGGAGACCCAGTACTTC; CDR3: CASSYTGEVLETQYF
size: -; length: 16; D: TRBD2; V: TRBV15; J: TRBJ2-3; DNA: TGTGCCACCAGCAGACACACTAGCGGGATGGCAGATACGCAGTATTTT; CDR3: CATSRHTSGMADTQYF
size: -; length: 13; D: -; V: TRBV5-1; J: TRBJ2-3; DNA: TGCGCCAGCAGCTTGGGGCAAACAGATACGCAGTATTTT; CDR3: CASSLGQTDTQYF
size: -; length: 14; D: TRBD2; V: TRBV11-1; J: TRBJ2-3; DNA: TGTGCCAGCACCGACACGCGGGAGGGGAATACGCAGTATTTT; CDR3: CASTDTREGNTQYF
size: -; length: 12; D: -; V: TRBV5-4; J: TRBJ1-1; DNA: TGTGCCAGCAGACTCGACAGGACTGAAGCTTTCTTT; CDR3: CASRLDRTEAFF
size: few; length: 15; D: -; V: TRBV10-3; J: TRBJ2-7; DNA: TGTGCCATCAGTGAGTCCCCCACGAGCTCCTACGAGCAGTACTTC; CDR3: CAISESPTSSYEQYF
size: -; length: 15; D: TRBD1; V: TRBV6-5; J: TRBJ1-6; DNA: TGTGCCAGCAGTAAAACAGGGGGCAATAATTCACCCCTCCACTTT; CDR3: CASSKTGGNNSPLHF
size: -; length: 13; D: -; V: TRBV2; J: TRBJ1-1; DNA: TGTGCCAGCAGTGTTCAGGTGAACACTGAAGCTTTCTTT; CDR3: CASSVQVNTEAFF
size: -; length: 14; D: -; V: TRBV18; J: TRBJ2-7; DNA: TGTGCCAGCCCACCACTTGGACTAACAGACGAGCAGTACTTC; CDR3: CASPPLGLTDEQYF
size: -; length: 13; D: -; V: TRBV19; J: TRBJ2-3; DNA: TGTGCCAGTAGTATTGGTTCTGGCGATACGCAGTATTTT; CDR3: CASSIGSGDTQYF
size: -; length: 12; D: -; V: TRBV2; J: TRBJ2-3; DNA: TGTGCCAGCGACACTGGCGACGATACGCAGTATTTT; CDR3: CASDTGDDTQYF
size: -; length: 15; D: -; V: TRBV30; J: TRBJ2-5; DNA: TGTGCCTGGAGTACGGCCCGGGCTAGCTGGGAGACCCAGTACTTC; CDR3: CAWSTARASWETQYF
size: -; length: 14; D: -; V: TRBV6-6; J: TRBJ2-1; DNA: TGTGCCAGCAGCATTACAGGGAAAGCTACTGAGCAGTTCTTC; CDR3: CASSITGKATEQFF
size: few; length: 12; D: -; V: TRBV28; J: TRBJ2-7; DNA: TGTGCCAGCAGTACGAGCGTTCCCGAGCAGTACTTC; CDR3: CASSTSVPEQYF
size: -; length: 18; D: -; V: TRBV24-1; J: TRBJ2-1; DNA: TGTGCCACCAGTGATTTCCGGGGGTCGCAGAGCTCCTACAATGAGCAGTTCTTC; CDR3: CATSDFRGSQSSYNEQFF
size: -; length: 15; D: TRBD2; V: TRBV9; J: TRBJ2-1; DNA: TGTGCCAGCAGCGGGACTAGCGGGTTCTACAATGAGCAGTTCTTC; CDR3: CASSGTSGFYNEQFF
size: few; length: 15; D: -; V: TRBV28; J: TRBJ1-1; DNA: TGTGCCAGCAGTTTCCAGTCCCGAGGAGGGGAGGAAGCTTTCTTT; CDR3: CASSFQSRGGEEAFF
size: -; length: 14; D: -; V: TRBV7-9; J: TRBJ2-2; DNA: TGTGCCAGCAGTTCCAGGCGAGACACCGGGGAGCTGTTTTTT; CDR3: CASSSRRDTGELFF
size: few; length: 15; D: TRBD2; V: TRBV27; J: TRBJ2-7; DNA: TGTGCCAGCAGTAGGACCGGGACTAGAAGTGACGAGCAGTACTTC; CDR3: CASSRTGTRSDEQYF
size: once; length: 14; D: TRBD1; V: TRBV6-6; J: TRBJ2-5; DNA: TGTGCCAGCAGGCCACAGGGGGCGAGGGAGACCCAGTACTTC; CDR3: CASRPQGARETQYF
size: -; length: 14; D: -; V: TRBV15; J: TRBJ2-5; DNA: TGTGCCACCAGCAGAGATGGTAGATCAGAGACCCAGTACTTC; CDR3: CATSRDGRSETQYF
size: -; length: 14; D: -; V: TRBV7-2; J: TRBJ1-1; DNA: TGTGCCAGCAGCTTTGGGGTCACGGGACAACGAGCTTTCTTT; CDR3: CASSFGVTGQRAFF
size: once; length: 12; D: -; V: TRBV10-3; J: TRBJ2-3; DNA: TGTGCCATCGCCGGGAACACAGATACGCAGTATTTT; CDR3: CAIAGNTDTQYF
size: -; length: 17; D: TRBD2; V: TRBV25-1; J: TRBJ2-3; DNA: TGTGCCAGCAGTGAACTTCCAAGCGGGAGACGCTCAGATACGCAGTATTTT; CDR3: CASSELPSGRRSDTQYF
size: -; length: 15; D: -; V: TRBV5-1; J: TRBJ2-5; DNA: TGCGCCAGCAGCTTGACCACCTCTAAGCAAGAGACCCAGTACTTC; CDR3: CASSLTTSKQETQYF
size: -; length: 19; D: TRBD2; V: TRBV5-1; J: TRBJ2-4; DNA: TGCGCCAGCAGCTTGGAAGGACTAGCGGGTATCCTAGCCAAAAACATTCAGTACTTC; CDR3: CASSLEGLAGILAKNIQYF